This T cell receptor (beta chain) was identified in a study of T cell repertoires in cytomegalovirus infection. The overall study: Well-studied HLA-B-restricted CMV epitopes were used in the study alongside recently identified HLA-C-restricted ones. Both CMV infection and a matching HLA type were indicated by public TCR beta signatures. Overall study findings and caveats: Carriers of CMV and the relevant HLA type were discriminated by public TCR beta frequency.

This clonotype was observed at least ten times. What it binds is unknown. TCRdb redid the calling of the reads with MiXCR, one entry per CDR3 protein. Of some 150,000 distinct CDR3 sequences listed, more than 25% are singletons. The CDR3 is 13 amino acids. Unmatched junction bases numbered 6, after V lost 6 bases and J lost 9 bases. Germline V gene data show CDR1 as LNHDA and CDR2 as SQIVND (reference sequence). The specimen was CD8+ T cells from cultured PBMCs, collected from culture after CMV antigen stimulation. The chain employs TRBV19 and TRBJ2-1, with 9 bases lining up with TRBD2. The TCR sequence derives from a human donor in good health (CMV status not recorded). Some clones in this sample may be carry-over from other donors' samples. DNA of the CDR3: TGTGCCAGTAGGGCGGGGGGGCCCGGTGAGCAGTTCTTC. Amino acids: CASRAGGPGEQFF.